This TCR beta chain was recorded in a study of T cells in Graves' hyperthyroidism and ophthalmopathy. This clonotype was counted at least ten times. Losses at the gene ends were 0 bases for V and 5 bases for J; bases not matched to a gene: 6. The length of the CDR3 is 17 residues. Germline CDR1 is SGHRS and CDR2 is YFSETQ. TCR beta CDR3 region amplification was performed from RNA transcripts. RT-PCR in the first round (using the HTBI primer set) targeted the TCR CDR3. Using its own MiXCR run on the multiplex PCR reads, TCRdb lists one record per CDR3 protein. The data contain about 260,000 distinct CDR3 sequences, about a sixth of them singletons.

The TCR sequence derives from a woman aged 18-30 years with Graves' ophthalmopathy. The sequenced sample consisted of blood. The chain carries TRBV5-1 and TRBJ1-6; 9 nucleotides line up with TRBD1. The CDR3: CASSLGQGEVNNSPLHF. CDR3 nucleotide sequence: TGCGCCAGCAGCTTGGGACAGGGGGAAGTCAATAATTCACCCCTCCACTTT.